This is a list of T cell receptor beta chains from one sample in a study of OX40 agonist ivuxolimab in advanced cancers. Repertoires were generated with immunoSEQ multiplex PCR, while TCRdb's copy carries only in-frame clones and drops some. The sample has more than 80,000 clones; more than 75% are singletons. This specimen consisted of CD4+ or CD8+ T cells sorted from blood, obtained in a trial of the OX40 agonist ivuxolimab. The receptors originated from an adult with an advanced solid tumor such as melanoma, head and neck, liver or kidney cancer. Each CDR3 is given with its conserved first and last residue. A D gene is named only where the DNA matches it firmly. Part of the rows lack a size; the others show once, few, many or a class for expanded clones.

d_call: -; v_call: TRBV5-1; clone_size: -; j_call: TRBJ1-2; cdr3_aa: CASSFQTVYGYTF; cdr3_nt: TGCGCCAGCAGCTTTCAAACGGTTTATGGCTACACCTTC
d_call: -; v_call: TRBV29-1; clone_size: -; j_call: TRBJ1-2; cdr3_aa: CSVETPYYGYTF; cdr3_nt: TGCAGCGTTGAAACGCCTTACTATGGCTACACCTTC
d_call: TRBD1; v_call: TRBV5-1; clone_size: -; j_call: TRBJ1-3; cdr3_aa: CASSYGTEGNTIYF; cdr3_nt: TGCGCCAGCAGCTACGGGACAGAAGGAAACACCATATATTTT
d_call: -; v_call: TRBV5-6; clone_size: once; j_call: TRBJ2-1; cdr3_aa: CASSPDMSSYNEQFF; cdr3_nt: TGTGCCAGCAGCCCAGACATGAGCTCCTACAATGAGCAGTTCTTC
d_call: TRBD1; v_call: TRBV18; clone_size: -; j_call: TRBJ2-3; cdr3_aa: CASSPPVGQRGTDTQYF; cdr3_nt: TGTGCCAGCTCACCACCGGTGGGACAGAGGGGCACAGATACGCAGTATTTT
d_call: TRBD1; v_call: TRBV6-1; clone_size: -; j_call: TRBJ1-3; cdr3_aa: CASSEATGTGDRNTIYF; cdr3_nt: TGTGCCAGCAGTGAAGCGACCGGGACAGGGGATAGAAACACCATATATTTT
d_call: -; v_call: TRBV6-5; clone_size: -; j_call: TRBJ2-2; cdr3_aa: CASSYLSGELFF; cdr3_nt: TGTGCCAGCAGTTACTTATCCGGGGAGCTGTTTTTT
d_call: -; v_call: TRBV1; clone_size: -; j_call: TRBJ2-7; cdr3_aa: CTSNSPGLAGDPSSYEQYF; cdr3_nt: TGCACCAGTAACTCCCCGGGACTAGCGGGAGACCCCAGCTCCTACGAGCAGTACTTC
d_call: -; v_call: TRBV2; clone_size: -; j_call: TRBJ2-1; cdr3_aa: CASSRLDVNEQFF; cdr3_nt: TGTGCCAGCAGTAGACTGGATGTAAATGAGCAGTTCTTC
d_call: -; v_call: TRBV2; clone_size: -; j_call: TRBJ2-3; cdr3_aa: CASAYRRSTDTQYF; cdr3_nt: TGTGCCAGCGCCTATCGACGAAGCACAGATACGCAGTATTTT
d_call: -; v_call: TRBV2; clone_size: -; j_call: TRBJ1-1; cdr3_aa: CASSRGENTEAFF; cdr3_nt: TGTGCCAGCAGTAGGGGGGAGAACACTGAAGCTTTCTTT
d_call: -; v_call: TRBV2; clone_size: -; j_call: TRBJ2-7; cdr3_aa: CASSEAGAVFGYEQYF; cdr3_nt: TGTGCCAGCAGTGAAGCAGGGGCCGTTTTTGGGTACGAGCAGTACTTC
d_call: -; v_call: TRBV7-9; clone_size: few; j_call: TRBJ2-7; cdr3_aa: CASSLGAESYEQYF; cdr3_nt: TGTGCCAGCAGCTTAGGCGCTGAGTCCTACGAGCAGTACTTC
d_call: -; v_call: TRBV5-1; clone_size: -; j_call: TRBJ2-5; cdr3_aa: CASSPARGRETQYF; cdr3_nt: TGCGCCAGCAGCCCCGCTAGGGGGAGAGAGACCCAGTACTTC
d_call: -; v_call: TRBV7-9; clone_size: -; j_call: TRBJ2-1; cdr3_aa: CASSSKGLYNEQFF; cdr3_nt: TGTGCCAGCAGCTCTAAGGGGCTTTACAATGAGCAGTTCTTC
d_call: -; v_call: TRBV5-1; clone_size: -; j_call: TRBJ1-4; cdr3_aa: CASSLDGGPANEKLFF; cdr3_nt: TGCGCCAGCAGCTTGGATGGGGGGCCGGCTAATGAAAAACTGTTTTTT
d_call: -; v_call: TRBV2; clone_size: once; j_call: TRBJ2-5; cdr3_aa: CASKDRGETQYF; cdr3_nt: TGTGCCAGCAAAGATCGGGGAGAGACCCAGTACTTC
d_call: TRBD2; v_call: TRBV2; clone_size: -; j_call: TRBJ2-5; cdr3_aa: CASRATSGGGETQYF; cdr3_nt: TGTGCCAGCAGGGCGACAAGCGGGGGGGGCGAGACCCAGTACTTC
d_call: TRBD2; v_call: TRBV18; clone_size: few; j_call: TRBJ2-2; cdr3_aa: CASSPASGSTGELFF; cdr3_nt: TGTGCCAGCTCACCGGCTAGCGGGTCCACCGGGGAGCTGTTTTTT
d_call: -; v_call: TRBV6-1; clone_size: -; j_call: TRBJ1-1; cdr3_aa: CASGKRTAYTEAFF; cdr3_nt: TGTGCCAGCGGAAAACGGACGGCCTACACTGAAGCTTTCTTT
d_call: -; v_call: TRBV28; clone_size: -; j_call: TRBJ2-2; cdr3_aa: CASSSIQGRMDTGELFF; cdr3_nt: TGTGCCAGCAGTTCCATTCAGGGAAGGATGGACACCGGGGAGCTGTTTTTT
d_call: TRBD2; v_call: TRBV11-2; clone_size: -; j_call: TRBJ2-3; cdr3_aa: CASKERESTDTQYF; cdr3_nt: TGTGCCAGCAAGGAGCGGGAGAGCACAGATACGCAGTATTTT